Reported below is one TCR beta chain. No antigen is known for it. The PCR contained 60 Vbeta and 13 Jbeta primers. Data came from immunoSEQ multiplex PCR; TCRdb stores just in-frame clones and leaves some out. The data contain about 140,000 clones, more than 75% of them singletons. This specimen comes from a study of cytomegalovirus exposure and HLA in healthy donors. Study-wide results and caveats: Analyzed later, association rates of TCRs varied across HLA loci, with DRB1 most and HLA-C fewest. Later analysis found that TCR beta chains associated with HLA were more clonally expanded than other, equally common chains. The authors confirmed in vitro that three CMV-associated chains were specific for CMV antigens.

Germline V lookup: CDR1 MNHEY, CDR2 SMNVEV (reference sequence). The length of the CDR3 is 17 residues. V was clipped by 3 bases and J by 5 bases, with 20 bases between them. The receptor was derived from a man in his late teens or twenties in good health and CMV-seropositive. The sample taken for sequencing was PBMCs. V gene TRBV27 combines with J gene TRBJ1-3; D ambiguous. The CDR3 here is CASSFISGYAIRNTIYF. CDR3 bases: TGTGCCAGCAGTTTCATCTCGGGTTACGCTATTAGAAACACCATATATTTT.